The 5 T cell receptor beta chains below were found in one sample sequenced in a study of T-cell memory formation after mild COVID-19 (dated by TCRdb to the early 2020s). Preparation of the library involved 5' RACE. The sequencing machine was an Illumina NovaSeq 6000. In TCRdb, the public reads were trimmed at Q25 with fastp and aligned with MiXCR, with productive beta chains retained. Every CDR3 protein is listed once, alongside the most common genes and DNA of its rows. For this sample there are a few hundred thousand distinct CDR3 sequences; roughly 17% appear just once. The top ten clonotypes cover 20% to 25% of the sample. The specimen sequenced was PBMCs or a T cell subset sorted from them (not recorded which). These TCRs come from a man in his late teens or twenties who had mild COVID-19 (a few samples of this study predate the infection). The sample titles of this study are shuffled in the database, so cell type and time point are left out; the donor was told from shared clones.

This clonotype was counted many times. The chain combines TRBV3-1 with TRBJ2-1; 10 positions agree with TRBD1. This CDR3 region has 16 residues. With 4 bases clipped from V and 0 bases from J, the junction kept 3 bases outside the gene matches. Germline V CDR1 and CDR2: LGHDT, YNNKEL (reference sequence). CDR3 coding DNA: TGTGCCAGCAGCCTCGGACAGGGGGACTCCTACAATGAGCAGTTCTTC. Its protein is CASSLGQGDSYNEQFF.

The rearrangement links TRBV6-2 or TRBV6-3 to TRBJ2-3; tentatively, D is TRBD2 (7 bases). V dropped 2 bases and J dropped 2 bases, with 17 bases sitting between them. This CDR3 is built from 17 residues. Germline lookup yields CDR1 MNHEY and CDR2 SVGEGT. CDR3 DNA sequence: TGTGCCAGCAGTTACGATCCGGGGGGCTTCCTCACAGATACGCAGTATTTT. This codes for CASSYDPGGFLTDTQYF.

Many counts were recorded for this clonotype. The genes are TRBV6-6 and TRBJ2-7, with TRBD1 matching 11 bases. The trim removed 6 bases at V and 3 bases at J, leaving 7 bases unmatched. From germline, CDR1 is MNHNY and CDR2 SVGAGI (reference sequence). The CDR3 loop spans 15 amino acids. CDR3 sequence (DNA): TGTGCCAGCAGGCCCGGACAGGGGGCCTACTACGAGCAGTACGTC. This translates into CASRPGQGAYYEQYV.

This chain joins TRBV29-1 and TRBJ2-1; D may match TRBD1 or TRBD2 (6 bases each). The V gene lost 1 base and the J gene lost 1 base, with 11 bases spanning the gap. The CDR3 spans 15 residues. The V gene's germline CDR1 is SQVTM and CDR2 ANQGSEA. CDR3 bases: TGCAGCGTTGAAGGATGGGGGGCATCCTACAATGAGCAGTTCTTC. As protein: CSVEGWGASYNEQFF.

V usage is TRBV5-1 and J usage is TRBJ1-6; tentatively, D is TRBD1 (6 bases). The CDR3 sequence is 13 residues long. Germline lookup yields CDR1 SGHRS and CDR2 YFSETQ. V was trimmed by 5 bases and J by 5 bases, leaving 8 bases between them. The CDR3, as DNA: TGCGCCAGCAGGGGGGACAATAATTCACCCCTCCACTTT. Encoded protein: CASRGDNNSPLHF. Full variable domain (rest looked up from reference TRBV5-1 and TRBJ1-6): KAGVTQTPRYLIKTRGQQVTLSCSPISGHRSVSWYQQTPGQGLQFLFEYFSETQRNKGNFPGRFSGRQFSNSRSEMNVSTLELGDSALYLCASRGDNNSPLHFGNGTRLTVT.